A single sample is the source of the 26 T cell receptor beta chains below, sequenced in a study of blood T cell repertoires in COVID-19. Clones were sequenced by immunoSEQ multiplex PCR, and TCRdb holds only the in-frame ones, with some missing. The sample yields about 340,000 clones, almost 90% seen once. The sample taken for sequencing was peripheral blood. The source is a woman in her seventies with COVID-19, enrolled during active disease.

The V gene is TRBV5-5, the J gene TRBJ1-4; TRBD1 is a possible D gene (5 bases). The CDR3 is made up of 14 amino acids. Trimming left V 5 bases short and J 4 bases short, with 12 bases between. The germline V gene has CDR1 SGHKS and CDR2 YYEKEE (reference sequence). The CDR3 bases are TGTGCCAGCAGGCCGACAGTTTATAATGAAAAACTGTTTTTT. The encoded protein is CASRPTVYNEKLFF.

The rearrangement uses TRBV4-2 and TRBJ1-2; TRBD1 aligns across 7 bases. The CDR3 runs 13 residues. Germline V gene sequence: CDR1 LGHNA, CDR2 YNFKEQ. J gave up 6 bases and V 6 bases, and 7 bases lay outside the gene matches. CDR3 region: CASSKRGLDGYTF. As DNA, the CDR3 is TGTGCCAGCAGTAAGAGGGGGCTTGATGGCTACACCTTC.

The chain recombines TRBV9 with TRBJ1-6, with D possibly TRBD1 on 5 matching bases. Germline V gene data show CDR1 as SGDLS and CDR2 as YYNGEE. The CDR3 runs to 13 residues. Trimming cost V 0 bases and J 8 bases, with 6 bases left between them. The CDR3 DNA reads TGTGCCAGCAGCGTAGGGACATATTCACCCCTCCACTTT. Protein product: CASSVGTYSPLHF.

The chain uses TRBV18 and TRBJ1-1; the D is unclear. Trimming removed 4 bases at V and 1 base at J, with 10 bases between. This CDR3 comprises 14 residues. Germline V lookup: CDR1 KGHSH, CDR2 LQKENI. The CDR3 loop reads CASSRGGENTEAFF. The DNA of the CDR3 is TGTGCCAGCTCACGAGGCGGGGAGAACACTGAAGCTTTCTTT.

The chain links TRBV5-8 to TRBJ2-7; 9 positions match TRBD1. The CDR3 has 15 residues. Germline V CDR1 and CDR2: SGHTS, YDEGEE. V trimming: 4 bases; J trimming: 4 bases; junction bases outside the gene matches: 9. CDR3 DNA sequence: TGTGCCAGCAGCCTTACCGGGACAGGGTCGTACGAGCAGTACTTC. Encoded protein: CASSLTGTGSYEQYF.

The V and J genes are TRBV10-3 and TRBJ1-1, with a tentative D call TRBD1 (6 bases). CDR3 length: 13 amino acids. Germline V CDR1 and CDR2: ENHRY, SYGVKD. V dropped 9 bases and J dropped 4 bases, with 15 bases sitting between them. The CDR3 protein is CAIRNRESTEAFF. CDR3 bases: TGTGCCATTCGTAACAGGGAATCCACTGAAGCTTTCTTT.

CDR3 DNA: TGTGCCAGCAGAGTGGGACAGGGAGAAAAGCAGCCCCAGCATTTT. Translating it yields CASRVGQGEKQPQHF. This rearrangement joins TRBV2 to TRBJ1-5; 9 bases agree with TRBD1. This CDR3 is built from 15 residues. Germline V gene lookup returns CDR1 SNHLY and CDR2 FYNNEI. Trimming at V came to 6 bases and at J to 7 bases, leaving 10 bases not matched to a gene.

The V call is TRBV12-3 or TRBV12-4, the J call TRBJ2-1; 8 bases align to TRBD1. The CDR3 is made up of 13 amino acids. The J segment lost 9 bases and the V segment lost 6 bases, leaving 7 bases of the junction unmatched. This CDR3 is CASSWTGKGEQFF. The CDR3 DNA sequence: TGTGCCAGCAGCTGGACAGGGAAGGGTGAGCAGTTCTTC.

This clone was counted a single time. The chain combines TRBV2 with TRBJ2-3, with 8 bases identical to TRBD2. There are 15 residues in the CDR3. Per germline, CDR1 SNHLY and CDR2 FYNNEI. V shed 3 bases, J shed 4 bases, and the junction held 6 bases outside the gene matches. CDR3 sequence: CASSEDRGGPDTQYF. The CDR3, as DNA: TGTGCCAGCAGTGAGGATCGGGGGGGCCCAGATACGCAGTATTTT.

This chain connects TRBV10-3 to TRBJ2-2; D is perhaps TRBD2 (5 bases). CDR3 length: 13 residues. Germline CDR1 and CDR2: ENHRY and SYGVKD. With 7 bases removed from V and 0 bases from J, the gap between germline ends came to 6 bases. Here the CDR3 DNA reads TGTGCCATCATCGGGACGAACACCGGGGAGCTGTTTTTT. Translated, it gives CAIIGTNTGELFF.

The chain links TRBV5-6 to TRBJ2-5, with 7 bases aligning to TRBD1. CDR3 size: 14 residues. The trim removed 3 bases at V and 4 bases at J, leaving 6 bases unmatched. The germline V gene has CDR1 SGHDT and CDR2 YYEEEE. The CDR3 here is CASSSTTGTETQYF. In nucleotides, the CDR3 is TGTGCCAGCAGCTCGACGACAGGGACAGAGACCCAGTACTTC.

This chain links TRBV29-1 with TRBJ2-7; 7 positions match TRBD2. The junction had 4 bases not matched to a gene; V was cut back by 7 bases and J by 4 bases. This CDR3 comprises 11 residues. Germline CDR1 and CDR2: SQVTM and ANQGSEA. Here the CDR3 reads CSAVGGYEQYF. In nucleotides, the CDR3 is TGCAGCGCCGTCGGGGGGTACGAGCAGTACTTC.

Here the CDR3 DNA reads TGTGCCACCAGTGGGGGGGGCGGAGAGACCCAGTACTTC. It specifies CATSGGGGETQYF. This chain uses TRBV24-1 with TRBJ2-5; possibly TRBD2 for D (7 bases). The CDR3 is made up of 13 amino acids. The V end was cut by 5 bases, the J end by 4 bases, with 10 bases between. Germline lookup yields CDR1 KGHDR and CDR2 SFDVKD.

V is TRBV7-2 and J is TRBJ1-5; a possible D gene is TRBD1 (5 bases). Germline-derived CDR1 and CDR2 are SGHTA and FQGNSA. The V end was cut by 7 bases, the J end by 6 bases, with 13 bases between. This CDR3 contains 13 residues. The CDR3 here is CASTHGGTQPQHF. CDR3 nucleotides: TGTGCCAGCACTCACGGGGGGACTCAGCCCCAGCATTTT.

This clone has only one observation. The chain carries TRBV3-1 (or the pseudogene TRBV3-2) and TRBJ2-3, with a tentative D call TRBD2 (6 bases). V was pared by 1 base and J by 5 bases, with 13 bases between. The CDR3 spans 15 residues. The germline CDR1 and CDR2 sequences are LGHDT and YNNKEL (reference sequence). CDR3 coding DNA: TGTGCCAGCAGCCAAGGGGGTGCGGGAAAAGATACGCAGTATTTT. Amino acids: CASSQGGAGKDTQYF.

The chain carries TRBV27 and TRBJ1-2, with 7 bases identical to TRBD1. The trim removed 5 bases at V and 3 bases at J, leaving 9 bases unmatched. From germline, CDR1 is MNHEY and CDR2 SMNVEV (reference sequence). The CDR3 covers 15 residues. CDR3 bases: TGTGCCAGCAGTCCCCTTTGGACAGGCCACTATGGCTACACCTTC. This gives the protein CASSPLWTGHYGYTF.

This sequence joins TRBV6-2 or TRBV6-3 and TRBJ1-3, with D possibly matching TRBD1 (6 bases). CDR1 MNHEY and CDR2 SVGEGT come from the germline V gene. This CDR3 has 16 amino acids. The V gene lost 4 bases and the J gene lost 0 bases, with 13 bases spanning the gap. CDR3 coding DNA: TGTGCCAGCAGTTCAACAGGGCTCAGCTCTGGAAACACCATATATTTT. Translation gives CASSSTGLSSGNTIYF.

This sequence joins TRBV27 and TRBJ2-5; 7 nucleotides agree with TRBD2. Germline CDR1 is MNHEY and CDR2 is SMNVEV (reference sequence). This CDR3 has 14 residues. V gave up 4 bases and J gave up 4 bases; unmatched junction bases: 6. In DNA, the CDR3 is TGTGCCAGCAGTTCCCGACTAGCCGGAGAGACCCAGTACTTC. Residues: CASSSRLAGETQYF.

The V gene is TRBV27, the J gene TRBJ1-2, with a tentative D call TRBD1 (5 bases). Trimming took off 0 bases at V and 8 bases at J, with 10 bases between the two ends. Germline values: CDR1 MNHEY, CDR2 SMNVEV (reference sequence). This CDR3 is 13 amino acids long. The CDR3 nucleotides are TGTGCCAGCAGTTTATCCAGGGTTGAGGGCTACACCTTC. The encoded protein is CASSLSRVEGYTF.

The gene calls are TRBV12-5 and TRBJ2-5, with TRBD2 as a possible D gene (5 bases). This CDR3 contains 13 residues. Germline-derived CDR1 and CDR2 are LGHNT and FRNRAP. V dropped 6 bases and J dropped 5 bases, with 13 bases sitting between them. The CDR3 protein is CASGNGDSETQYF. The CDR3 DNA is TGTGCTAGTGGAAACGGGGATTCGGAGACCCAGTACTTC.

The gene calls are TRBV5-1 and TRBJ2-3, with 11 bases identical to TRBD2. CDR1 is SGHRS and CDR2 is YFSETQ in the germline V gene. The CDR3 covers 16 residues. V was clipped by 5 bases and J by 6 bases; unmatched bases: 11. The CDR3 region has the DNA TGCGCCAGCAGTTTCGTTAGCGGGGGGGCAGGTGATACGCAGTATTTT. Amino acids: CASSFVSGGAGDTQYF.

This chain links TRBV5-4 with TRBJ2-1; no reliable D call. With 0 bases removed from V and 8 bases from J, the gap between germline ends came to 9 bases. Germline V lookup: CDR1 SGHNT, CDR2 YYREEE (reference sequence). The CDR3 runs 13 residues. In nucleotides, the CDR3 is TGTGCCAGCAGCTTGGTAGGTCGGGATGAGCAGTTCTTC. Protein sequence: CASSLVGRDEQFF.

The DNA for the CDR3 is TGTGCCATCAGTGAGCCGGGACAGGAGTCTGACAATGAGCAGTTCTTC. This translates into CAISEPGQESDNEQFF. The V gene is TRBV10-3, the J gene TRBJ2-1; 8 nucleotides agree with TRBD1. There are 16 residues in the CDR3. Germline loops: CDR1 ENHRY, CDR2 SYGVKD. With V trimmed by 2 bases and J by 5 bases, 8 bases remained unmatched.

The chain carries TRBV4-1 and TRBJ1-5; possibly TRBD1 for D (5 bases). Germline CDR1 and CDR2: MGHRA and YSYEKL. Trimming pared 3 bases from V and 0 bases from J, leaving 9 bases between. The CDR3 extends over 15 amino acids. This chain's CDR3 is CASSQPGDSNQPQHF. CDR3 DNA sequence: TGCGCCAGCAGCCAGCCGGGGGATAGCAATCAGCCCCAGCATTTT.

CDR3 region: CASSYGLGTSGNEQFF. CDR3 nucleotides: TGTGCCAGCAGTTACGGATTAGGGACTAGCGGTAATGAGCAGTTCTTC. The chain couples TRBV6-6 to TRBJ2-1; 11 nucleotides line up with TRBD2. The germline gives CDR1 MNHNY, CDR2 SVGAGI (reference sequence). The CDR3 covers 16 residues. Germline trimming cut 2 bases from V and 7 bases from J; bases unmatched to any gene: 7.

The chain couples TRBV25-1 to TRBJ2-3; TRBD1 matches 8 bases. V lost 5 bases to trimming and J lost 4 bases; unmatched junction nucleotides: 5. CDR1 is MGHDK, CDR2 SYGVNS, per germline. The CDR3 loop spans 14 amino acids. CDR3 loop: CASSWGRGPDTQYF. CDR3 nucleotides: TGTGCCAGCAGTTGGGGCAGGGGGCCAGATACGCAGTATTTT.